This TCR beta chain was captured by sequencing in a study of blood T cell repertoires in COVID-19. About the study: Samples taken during acute and convalescent COVID-19 were collected in the United States, Italy and Spain. T cells, B-cell-depleted T cells, or PBMCs provided the cDNA or gDNA that served as material.

CDR1 and CDR2 from the germline V gene are KGHDR and SFDVKD. There are 15 residues in the CDR3. V gave up 6 bases and J gave up 2 bases, with 14 bases separating them. The protocol was immunoSEQ multiplex PCR, while the TCRdb copy is restricted to in-frame clones and leaves out a portion. The sample comprises 130,000 or so clones, 85% to 90% of which are singletons, and roughly 2.5% rests with the top ten. The sample was peripheral blood. The J gene is TRBJ2-3, the V gene TRBV24-1, with D hard to call. The sequence came from a man between 50 and 59 years old with active COVID-19. CDR3 loop: CATSYSADITDTQYF. The CDR3 DNA sequence: TGTGCCACCAGTTACTCCGCAGACATCACAGATACGCAGTATTTT.